A selection of T cell receptor beta chains follows, all from one sample in a study of shared clonotypes between healthy human individuals. Sequencing was performed with immunoSEQ multiplex PCR; in TCRdb, only in-frame clones are kept and a portion is missing. The sample includes over a million clones, less than 99% of them seen just once. Sequencing was performed on naive CD4+ T cells sorted from blood. These receptors were taken from a man aged 25 to 40 in good health. The CDR3 runs from the conserved cysteine through the conserved F or W. The D gene is left open where the match is weak. The size of a clone is reported for some rows only, either as once, few or many, or as a class for expanded clones.

-	-	TRBJ2-3	TRBV7-9	TGTGCCAGCAGCTTGCACGGGGCTAGCACAGATACGCAGTATTTT	CASSLHGASTDTQYF
TRBD1	-	TRBJ1-4	TRBV29-1	TGCAGCGCCCTGGTGAGGGGGCTCGGGGAAAAACTGTTTTTT	CSALVRGLGEKLFF
TRBD1	-	TRBJ1-2	TRBV6-1	TGTGCCAGCAGTACCGGGACAGGTCCTCTCTATGGCTACACCTTC	CASSTGTGPLYGYTF
-	-	TRBJ1-1	TRBV6-5	TGTGCCAGCAGTCGCAGCGGGACCACTGAAGCTTTCTTT	CASSRSGTTEAFF
-	-	TRBJ2-5	TRBV27	TGTGCCAGCAGTTTTAACGGGATAGAGACCCAGTACTTC	CASSFNGIETQYF
-	-	TRBJ1-4	TRBV7-9	TGTGCCAGCAGCTTAGTCGGGGGAAATGAAAAACTGTTTTTT	CASSLVGGNEKLFF
-	-	TRBJ2-7	TRBV15	TGTGCCACCAGCAGAGATCCAGGGACCTACGAGCAGTACTTC	CATSRDPGTYEQYF
-	-	TRBJ1-3	TRBV6-6	TGTGCCAGCAACCAGGCAGGGGCTGGAAACACCATATATTTT	CASNQAGAGNTIYF
TRBD1	-	TRBJ1-3	TRBV7-2	TGTGCCAGCAGCTTAGCGCAGAGGGACAGGGGGTCCTCTGGAAACACCATATATTTT	CASSLAQRDRGSSGNTIYF
TRBD2	-	TRBJ2-1	TRBV7-9	TGTGCCAGCAGCTTAGGTATGGGGACTAGCGAGGTGGGGGACAATGAGCAGTTCTTC	CASSLGMGTSEVGDNEQFF
-	-	TRBJ2-7	TRBV10-3	TGTGCCATCAGTGCAGTAGAGTCCTACGAGCAGTACTTC	CAISAVESYEQYF
-	-	TRBJ2-7	TRBV11-3	TGTGCCAGCAGCTTTTTCTTCCAGGCGAGCTCCTACGAGCAGTACTTC	CASSFFFQASSYEQYF
TRBD2	-	TRBJ2-1	TRBV6-5	TGTGCCAGCAGTTTAACGGGAGGAAGCTCCTACAATGAGCAGTTCTTC	CASSLTGGSSYNEQFF
-	-	TRBJ1-1	TRBV7-8	TGTGCCAGCAGCTTCGGCGGGACAAGGAAGATGTTGAACACTGAAGCTTTCTTT	CASSFGGTRKMLNTEAFF
-	-	TRBJ1-5	TRBV6-9	TGTGCCAGCAGTTATGCTTGGGGCCCGAATCAGCCCCAGCATTTT	CASSYAWGPNQPQHF
TRBD1	-	TRBJ1-2	TRBV29-1	TGCAGCGTCTGCGACAGGGGCCTCCGTGGCTACACCTTC	CSVCDRGLRGYTF
TRBD2	-	TRBJ2-5	TRBV5-5	TGTGCTTCGAGGGCGGGAGGGGGAGAGACCCAGTACTTC	CASRAGGGETQYF
-	-	TRBJ2-1	TRBV14	TGTGCCAGCAGCCAGGCAGGGAGCTTAGGCACAAACCAGAGATACAATGAGCAGTTCTTC	CASSQAGSLGTNQRYNEQFF
-	-	TRBJ2-7	TRBV18	TGTGCCAGCTCACCTCCGTCCGCGGACGAGCAGTACTTC	CASSPPSADEQYF
-	-	TRBJ1-1	TRBV5-1	TGCGCCAGCAGCCAAACAACTGGGGGGGCTGAAGCTTTCTTT	CASSQTTGGAEAFF
-	few	TRBJ1-2	TRBV28	TGTGCCAGCAGTCCCTATCGCCGGGGCTATGGCTACACCTTC	CASSPYRRGYGYTF
-	once	TRBJ1-3	TRBV7-2	TGTGCCAGCAGCCTCCCCCCCCTACTAACCGGAAACACCATATATTTT	CASSLPPLLTGNTIYF
TRBD2	-	TRBJ2-3	TRBV4-2	TGTGCCAGCAGCCAACCGACTAGCGGGAGGGCTACAGATACGCAGTATTTT	CASSQPTSGRATDTQYF
TRBD2	-	TRBJ2-1	TRBV5-1	TGCGCCAGCAGCCTGACTAGCGGGGCCTACAATGAGCAGTTCTTC	CASSLTSGAYNEQFF
-	-	TRBJ2-5	TRBV15	TGTGCCACCACCCGGGCCACAGAGACCCAGTACTTC	CATTRATETQYF
TRBD2	-	TRBJ2-5	TRBV7-6	TGTGCCAGCAGCCCTCTAGCCGCCTTGACTAGCGGGAGCTGGGAGACCCAGTACTTC	CASSPLAALTSGSWETQYF
-	-	TRBJ2-3	TRBV18	TGTGCCAGCTCACCTCTGGATACGCAGTATTTT	CASSPLDTQYF
-	-	TRBJ2-1	TRBV7-9	TGTGCCAGCAGCCACCGTCCTAGCGACAATGAGCAGTTCTTC	CASSHRPSDNEQFF
TRBD1	-	TRBJ2-5	TRBV2	TGTGCCAGCAGTGGGGAGACAGGGGGGACCCAGTACTTC	CASSGETGGTQYF
-	-	TRBJ1-1	TRBV5-1	TGCGCCAGCAGCTTGTTACAGGACACTGAAGCTTTCTTT	CASSLLQDTEAFF
-	-	TRBJ2-2	TRBV6-1	TGTGCCAGCAGTGCAGTGACAAGGAACACCGGGGAGCTGTTTTTT	CASSAVTRNTGELFF
-	-	TRBJ2-1	TRBV10-1	TGCGCCAGCAGTGAGAACGGAAACAATGAGCAGTTCTTC	CASSENGNNEQFF
TRBD2	-	TRBJ2-1	TRBV6-5	TGTGCCACCGGGGGGACTAGCGGACACAATGAGCAGTTCTTC	CATGGTSGHNEQFF
-	-	TRBJ2-1	TRBV11-2	TGTGCCAGCAGCCCAGCCTTGAGAGACAATGAGCAGTTCTTC	CASSPALRDNEQFF
TRBD1	-	TRBJ1-2	TRBV19	TGTGCCAGTAGTATCGCCGGGGGACAGAACTATGGCTACACCTTC	CASSIAGGQNYGYTF
TRBD2	-	TRBJ2-7	TRBV6-5	TGTGCCACCAGGGAGGGGAAAGAGCAGTACTTC	CATREGKEQYF
-	-	TRBJ1-2	TRBV11-2	TGTGCCAGCAGCTCCGGAGGGGGTTTAATCTATGGCTACACCTTC	CASSSGGGLIYGYTF
TRBD2	-	TRBJ2-7	TRBV5-1	TGCGCCAGCAGCTCCTGGACTAGCGGACCCGGCGAGCAGTACTTC	CASSSWTSGPGEQYF
TRBD1	-	TRBJ2-5	TRBV5-4	TGTGCCAGCAGCTTCCGGGACAGGGGGCAATTTATGGAGACCCAGTACTTC	CASSFRDRGQFMETQYF
-	-	TRBJ1-1	TRBV30	TGTGCCTGGAGTCCCATGGGGGTGACTGAAGCTTTCTTT	CAWSPMGVTEAFF
TRBD1	-	TRBJ1-1	TRBV9	TGTGCCAGCAGCCCGATCGGGGACAGCCTTCTGGCTTTCTTT	CASSPIGDSLLAFF
-	-	TRBJ1-1	TRBV5-1	TGCGCCAGCAGCTTGACAGGGAAGGCTGAAGCTTTCTTT	CASSLTGKAEAFF
-	-	TRBJ2-7	TRBV11-2	TGTGCCAGCAGCCCGATCGGAGTAGCTTCCTACTACGAGCAGTACTTC	CASSPIGVASYYEQYF
-	-	TRBJ2-7	TRBV4-1	TGCGCCAGCAGCGCAAACCGGGACATGTCCTACGAGCAGTACTTC	CASSANRDMSYEQYF
-	-	TRBJ2-4	TRBV18	TGTGCCAGCTCACCACCGGGGGTCACCGAAAACATTCAGTACTTC	CASSPPGVTENIQYF
-	-	TRBJ2-3	TRBV6-5	TGTGCCAGCAGCCCCACAGGGTCTAGCACAGATACGCAGTATTTT	CASSPTGSSTDTQYF
-	-	TRBJ2-3	TRBV5-1	TGCGCCAGCAGCCCGACAGGAGCAGATACGCAGTATTTT	CASSPTGADTQYF
-	-	TRBJ2-2	TRBV21-1	TGTGCCAGCAGCACCCCTTTCGGGGGACAGAGAAACACCGGGGAGCTGTTTTTT	CASSTPFGGQRNTGELFF
-	-	TRBJ1-2	TRBV7-8	TGTGCCAGCAGCTTCGTGCAGGGAACTGGCTACACCTTC	CASSFVQGTGYTF
TRBD1	-	TRBJ1-1	TRBV2	TGTGCCAGCAGCCAGGGACAGGGGAACACTGAAGCTTTCTTT	CASSQGQGNTEAFF
-	-	TRBJ1-2	TRBV2	TGTGCCAGCAGTGAACCAGGGCTAGCTAACTATGGCTACACCTTC	CASSEPGLANYGYTF
-	once	TRBJ2-3	TRBV9	TGTGCCAGCAGCGTGAGAGGGCGACAGACCACAGATACGCAGTATTTT	CASSVRGRQTTDTQYF
-	-	TRBJ1-5	TRBV28	TGTGCCAGCAGTTTTGGGCTGGGACCCCGCAATCAGCCCCAGCATTTT	CASSFGLGPRNQPQHF
-	-	TRBJ1-1	TRBV7-3	TGTGCCAGCAGGAACACTGAAGCTTTCTTT	CASRNTEAFF
TRBD1	-	TRBJ2-7	TRBV9	TGTGCCAGCTCCCGGGACAGTTTTTTCTACGAGCAGTACTTC	CASSRDSFFYEQYF
-	-	TRBJ1-2	TRBV7-6	TGTGCCAGCAGCTTTAGGGGCGGTGGCTACACCTTC	CASSFRGGGYTF
-	-	TRBJ2-5	TRBV12-5	TGTGCTAGTGGTTTTGCAGGGTTGGAGACCCAGTACTTC	CASGFAGLETQYF
TRBD1	-	TRBJ2-7	TRBV5-4	TGTGCCAGCAGCGGGACAGGGGTGAACCTGTACGAGCAGTACTTC	CASSGTGVNLYEQYF
-	-	TRBJ2-5	TRBV6-1	TGTGCCACCACACATAGGCAGCAAGAGACCCAGTACTTC	CATTHRQQETQYF